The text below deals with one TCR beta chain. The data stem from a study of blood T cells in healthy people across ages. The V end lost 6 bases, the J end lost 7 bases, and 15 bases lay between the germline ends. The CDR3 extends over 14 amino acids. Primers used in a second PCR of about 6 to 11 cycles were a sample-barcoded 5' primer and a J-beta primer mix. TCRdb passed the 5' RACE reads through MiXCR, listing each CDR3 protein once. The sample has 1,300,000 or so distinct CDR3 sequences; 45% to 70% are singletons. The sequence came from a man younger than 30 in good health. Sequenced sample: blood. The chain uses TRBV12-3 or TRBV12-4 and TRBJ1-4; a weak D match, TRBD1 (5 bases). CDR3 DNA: TGTGCCAGCAGCGCTACCGCCGGGGGTGAAAAACTGTTTTTT. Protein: CASSATAGGEKLFF.